The clone carrying this TCR beta chain was recorded only once. The sample comes from a study of blood T cell repertoires in COVID-19. The repertoire was sequenced with immunoSEQ multiplex PCR; TCRdb's copy has only in-frame clones and lacks some. The table shows about 410,000 clones, with about 88% occurring only once. The CDR3 has 14 residues. Germline CDR1 LNHDA, CDR2 SQIVND (reference sequence). Trimming left V 2 bases short and J 4 bases short, with 11 bases between. The chain is built from TRBV19 and TRBJ1-2, with D tentatively TRBD1 (5 bases). The source of this sequence is a middle-aged woman with COVID-19, enrolled during active disease. Sequences were obtained from peripheral blood. The CDR3 DNA follows: TGTGCCAGTAGTATAAGTAAGGGGTCCTATGGCTACACCTTC. Its translation is CASSISKGSYGYTF.